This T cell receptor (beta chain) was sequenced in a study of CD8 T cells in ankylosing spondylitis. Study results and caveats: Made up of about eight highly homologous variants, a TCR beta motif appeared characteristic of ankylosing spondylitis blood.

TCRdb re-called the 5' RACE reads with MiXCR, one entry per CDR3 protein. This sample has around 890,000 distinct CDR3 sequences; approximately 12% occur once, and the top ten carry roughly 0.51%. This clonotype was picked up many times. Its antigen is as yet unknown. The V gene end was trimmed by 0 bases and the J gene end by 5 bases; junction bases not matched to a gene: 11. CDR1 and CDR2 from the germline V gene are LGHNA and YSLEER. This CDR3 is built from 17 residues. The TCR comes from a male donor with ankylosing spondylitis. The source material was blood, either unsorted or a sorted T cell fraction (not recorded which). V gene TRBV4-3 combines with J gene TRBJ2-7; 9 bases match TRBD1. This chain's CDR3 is CASSQEGPGQGVDEQYF. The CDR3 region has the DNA TGCGCCAGCAGCCAAGAAGGCCCGGGACAGGGAGTGGACGAGCAGTACTTC.